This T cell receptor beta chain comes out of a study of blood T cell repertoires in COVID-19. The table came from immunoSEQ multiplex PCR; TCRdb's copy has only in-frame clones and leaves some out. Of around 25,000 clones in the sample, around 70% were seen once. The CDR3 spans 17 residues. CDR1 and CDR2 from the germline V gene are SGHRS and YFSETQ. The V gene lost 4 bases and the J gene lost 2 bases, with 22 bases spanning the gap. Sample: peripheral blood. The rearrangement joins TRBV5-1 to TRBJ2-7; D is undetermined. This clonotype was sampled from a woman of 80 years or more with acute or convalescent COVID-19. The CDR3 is CASSSAPSAERTYEQYF. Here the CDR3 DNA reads TGCGCCAGCAGCAGCGCCCCTTCGGCGGAGAGGACCTACGAGCAGTACTTC.